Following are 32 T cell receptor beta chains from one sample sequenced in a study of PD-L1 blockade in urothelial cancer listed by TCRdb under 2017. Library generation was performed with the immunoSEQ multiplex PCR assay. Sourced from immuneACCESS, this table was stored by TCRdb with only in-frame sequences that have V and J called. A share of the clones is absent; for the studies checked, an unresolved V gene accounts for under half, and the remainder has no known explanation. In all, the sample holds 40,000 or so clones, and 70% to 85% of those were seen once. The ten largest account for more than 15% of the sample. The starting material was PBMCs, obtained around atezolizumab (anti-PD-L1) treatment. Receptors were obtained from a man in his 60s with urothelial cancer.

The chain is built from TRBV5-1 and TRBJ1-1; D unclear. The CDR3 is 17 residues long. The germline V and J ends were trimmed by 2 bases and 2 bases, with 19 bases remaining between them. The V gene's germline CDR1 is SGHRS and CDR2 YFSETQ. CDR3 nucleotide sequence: TGCGCCAGCAGCTTAACTGCCTTTGAGAGTGCAAACACTGAAGCTTTCTTT. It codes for CASSLTAFESANTEAFF.

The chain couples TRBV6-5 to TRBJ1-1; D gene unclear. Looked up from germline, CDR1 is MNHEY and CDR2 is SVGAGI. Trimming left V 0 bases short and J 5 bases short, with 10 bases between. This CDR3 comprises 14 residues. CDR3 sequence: CASSYSRRSTEAFF. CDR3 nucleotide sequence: TGTGCCAGCAGTTACTCCCGGAGGTCGACTGAAGCTTTCTTT.

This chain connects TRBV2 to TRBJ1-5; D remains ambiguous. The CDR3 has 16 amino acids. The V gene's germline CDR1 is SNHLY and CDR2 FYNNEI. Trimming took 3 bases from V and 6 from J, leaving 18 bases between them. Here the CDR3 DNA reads TGTGCCAGCAGTGACCAGTTAACACGGGCGGGTCAGCCCCAGCATTTT. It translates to CASSDQLTRAGQPQHF.

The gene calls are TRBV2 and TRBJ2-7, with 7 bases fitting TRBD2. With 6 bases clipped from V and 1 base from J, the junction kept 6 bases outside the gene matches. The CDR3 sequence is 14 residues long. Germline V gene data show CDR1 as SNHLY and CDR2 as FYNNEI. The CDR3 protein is CASRRLAESYEQYF. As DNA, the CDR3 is TGTGCCAGCAGACGCCTAGCGGAATCCTACGAGCAGTACTTC.

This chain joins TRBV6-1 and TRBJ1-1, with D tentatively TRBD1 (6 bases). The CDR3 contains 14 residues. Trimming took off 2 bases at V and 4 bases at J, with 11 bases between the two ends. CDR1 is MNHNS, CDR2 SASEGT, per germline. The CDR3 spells CASSELTGGTEAFF. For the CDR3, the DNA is TGTGCCAGCAGTGAATTGACAGGCGGCACTGAAGCTTTCTTT.

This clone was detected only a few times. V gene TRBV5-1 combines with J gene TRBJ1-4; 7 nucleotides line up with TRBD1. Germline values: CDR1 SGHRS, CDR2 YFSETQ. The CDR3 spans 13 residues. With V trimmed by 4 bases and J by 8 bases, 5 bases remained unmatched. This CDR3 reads CASSPRGVEKLFF. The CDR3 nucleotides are TGCGCCAGCAGCCCCAGGGGGGTGGAAAAACTGTTTTTT.

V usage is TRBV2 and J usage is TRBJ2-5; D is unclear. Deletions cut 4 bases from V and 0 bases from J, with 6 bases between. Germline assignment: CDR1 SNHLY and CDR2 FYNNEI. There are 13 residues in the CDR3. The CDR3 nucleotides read TGTGCCAGCAGTGTAGAAAACCAAGAGACCCAGTACTTC. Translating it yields CASSVENQETQYF.

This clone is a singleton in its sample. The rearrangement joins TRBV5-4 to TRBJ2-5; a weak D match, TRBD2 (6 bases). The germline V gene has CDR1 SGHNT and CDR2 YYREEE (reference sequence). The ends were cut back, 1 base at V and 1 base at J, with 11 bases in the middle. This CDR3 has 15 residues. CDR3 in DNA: TGTGCCAGCAGCTTGCGTATCGGGGGCCAAGAGACCCAGTACTTC. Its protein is CASSLRIGGQETQYF.

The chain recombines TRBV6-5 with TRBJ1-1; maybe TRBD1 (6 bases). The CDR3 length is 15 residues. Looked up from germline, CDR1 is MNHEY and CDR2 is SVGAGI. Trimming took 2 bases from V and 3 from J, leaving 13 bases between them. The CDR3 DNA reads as TGTGCCAGCAGTTACCGGACAGAACTTTACACTGAAGCTTTCTTT. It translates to CASSYRTELYTEAFF.

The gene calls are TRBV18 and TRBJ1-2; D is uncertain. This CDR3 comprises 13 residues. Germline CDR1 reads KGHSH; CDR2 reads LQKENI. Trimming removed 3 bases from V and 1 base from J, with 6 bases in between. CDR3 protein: CASSPRLNYGYTF. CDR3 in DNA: TGTGCCAGCTCACCGAGGCTTAACTATGGCTACACCTTC.

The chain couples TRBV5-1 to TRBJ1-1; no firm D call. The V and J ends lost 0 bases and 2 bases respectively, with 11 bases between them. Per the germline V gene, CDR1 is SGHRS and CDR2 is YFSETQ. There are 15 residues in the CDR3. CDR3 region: CASSLEVGSNTEAFF. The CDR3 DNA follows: TGCGCCAGCAGCTTGGAAGTGGGCAGCAACACTGAAGCTTTCTTT.

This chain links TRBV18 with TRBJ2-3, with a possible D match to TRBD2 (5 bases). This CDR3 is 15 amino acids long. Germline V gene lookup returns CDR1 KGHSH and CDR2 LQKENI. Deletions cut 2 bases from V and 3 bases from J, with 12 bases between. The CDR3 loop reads CASSPEVARTDTQYF. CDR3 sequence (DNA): TGTGCCAGCTCACCAGAGGTAGCGCGGACAGATACGCAGTATTTT.

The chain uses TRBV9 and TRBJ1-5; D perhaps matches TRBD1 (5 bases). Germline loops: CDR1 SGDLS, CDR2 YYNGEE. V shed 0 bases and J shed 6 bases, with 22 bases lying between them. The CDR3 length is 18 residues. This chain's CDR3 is CASSVASDQAGGSQPQHF. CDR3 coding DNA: TGTGCCAGCAGCGTAGCTTCAGACCAGGCCGGGGGGAGTCAGCCCCAGCATTTT.

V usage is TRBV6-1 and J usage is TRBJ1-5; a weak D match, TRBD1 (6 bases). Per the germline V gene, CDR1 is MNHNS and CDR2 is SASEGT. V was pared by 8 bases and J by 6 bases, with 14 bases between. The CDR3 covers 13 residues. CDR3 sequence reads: CASGQIRGQPQHF. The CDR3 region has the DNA TGTGCCAGCGGACAGATAAGGGGTCAGCCCCAGCATTTT.

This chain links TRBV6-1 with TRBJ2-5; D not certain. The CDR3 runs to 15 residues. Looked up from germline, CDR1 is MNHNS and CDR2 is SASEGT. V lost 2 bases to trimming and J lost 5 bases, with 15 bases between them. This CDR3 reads CASSEFGFERETQYF. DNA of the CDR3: TGTGCCAGCAGTGAATTTGGGTTCGAGAGGGAGACCCAGTACTTC.

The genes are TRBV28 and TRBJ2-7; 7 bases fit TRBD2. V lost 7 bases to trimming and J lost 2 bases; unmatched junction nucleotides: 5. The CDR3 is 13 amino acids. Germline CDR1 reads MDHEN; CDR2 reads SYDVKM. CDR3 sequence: CASTVAGAYEQYF. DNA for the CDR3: TGTGCCAGCACGGTCGCGGGGGCCTACGAGCAGTACTTC.

This CDR3 reads CASRLGSTEAFF. CDR3 nucleotide sequence: TGTGCCAGCAGGCTAGGGAGCACTGAAGCTTTCTTT. This chain links TRBV6-1 with TRBJ1-1; D not resolved. Trimming pared 6 bases from V and 4 bases from J, leaving 9 bases between. Germline CDR1 reads MNHNS; CDR2 reads SASEGT. The CDR3 has 12 residues.

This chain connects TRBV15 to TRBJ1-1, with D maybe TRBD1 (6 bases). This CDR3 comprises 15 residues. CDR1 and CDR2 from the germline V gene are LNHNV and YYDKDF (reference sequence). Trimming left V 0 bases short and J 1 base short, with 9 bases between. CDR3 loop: CATSRESGQNTEAFF. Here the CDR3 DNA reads TGTGCCACCAGCAGAGAGTCGGGACAGAACACTGAAGCTTTCTTT.

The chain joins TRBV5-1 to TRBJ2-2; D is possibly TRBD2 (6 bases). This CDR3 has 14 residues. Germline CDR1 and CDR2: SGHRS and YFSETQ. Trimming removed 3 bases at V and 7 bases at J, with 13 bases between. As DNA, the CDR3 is TGCGCCAGCAGCTGGCCCCGGAGGGACGGGGAGCTGTTTTTT. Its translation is CASSWPRRDGELFF.

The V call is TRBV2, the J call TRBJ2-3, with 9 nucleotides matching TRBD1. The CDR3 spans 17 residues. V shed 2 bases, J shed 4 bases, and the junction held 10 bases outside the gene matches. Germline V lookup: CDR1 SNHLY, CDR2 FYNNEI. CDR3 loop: CASSESPGTGIPDTQYF. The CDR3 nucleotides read TGTGCCAGCAGTGAATCCCCCGGGACAGGGATCCCAGATACGCAGTATTTT.

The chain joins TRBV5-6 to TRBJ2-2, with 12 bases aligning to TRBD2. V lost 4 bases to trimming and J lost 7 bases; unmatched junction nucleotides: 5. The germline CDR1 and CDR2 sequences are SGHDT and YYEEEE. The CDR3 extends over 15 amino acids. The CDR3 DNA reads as TGTGCCAGCAGCGCCTCGGGACTAGCGGGCGGGGAGCTGTTTTTT. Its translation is CASSASGLAGGELFF.

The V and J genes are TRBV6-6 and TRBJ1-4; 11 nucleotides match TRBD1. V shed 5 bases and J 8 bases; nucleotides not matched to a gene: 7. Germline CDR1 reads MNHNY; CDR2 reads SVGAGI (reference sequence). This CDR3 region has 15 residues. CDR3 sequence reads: CASSGGDRGNEKLFF. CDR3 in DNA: TGTGCCAGCAGTGGGGGGGACAGGGGGAACGAAAAACTGTTTTTT.

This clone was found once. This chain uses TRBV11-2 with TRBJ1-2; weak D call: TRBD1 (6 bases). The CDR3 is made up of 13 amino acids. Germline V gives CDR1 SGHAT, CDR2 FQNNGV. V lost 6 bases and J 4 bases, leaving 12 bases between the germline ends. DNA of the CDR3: TGTGCCAGCAGTACCGCAGGGGCCTATGGCTACACCTTC. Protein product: CASSTAGAYGYTF.

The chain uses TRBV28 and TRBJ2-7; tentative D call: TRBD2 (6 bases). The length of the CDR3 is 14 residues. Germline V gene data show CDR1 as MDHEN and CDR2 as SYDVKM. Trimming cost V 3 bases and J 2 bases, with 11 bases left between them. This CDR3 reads CASSLAGRTYEQYF. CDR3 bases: TGTGCCAGCAGTTTGGCGGGGCGAACCTACGAGCAGTACTTC.

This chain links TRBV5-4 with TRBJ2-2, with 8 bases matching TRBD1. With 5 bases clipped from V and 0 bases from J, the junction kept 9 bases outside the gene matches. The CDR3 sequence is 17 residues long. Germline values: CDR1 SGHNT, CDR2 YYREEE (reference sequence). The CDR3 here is CASRPTGATANTGELFF. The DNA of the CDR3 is TGTGCCAGCAGGCCGACAGGGGCGACAGCGAACACCGGGGAGCTGTTTTTT.

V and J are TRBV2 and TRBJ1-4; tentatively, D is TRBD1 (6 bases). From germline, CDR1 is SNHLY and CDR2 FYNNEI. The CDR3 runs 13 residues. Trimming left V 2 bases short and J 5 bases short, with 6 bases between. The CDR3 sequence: CASSEQGNEKLFF. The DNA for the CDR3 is TGTGCCAGCAGTGAACAGGGGAATGAAAAACTGTTTTTT.

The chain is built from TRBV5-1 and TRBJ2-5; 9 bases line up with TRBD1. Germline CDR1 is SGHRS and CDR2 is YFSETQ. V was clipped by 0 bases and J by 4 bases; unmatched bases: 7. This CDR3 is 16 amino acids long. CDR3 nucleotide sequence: TGCGCCAGCAGCTTGGGGTTACAGGGGGCCAGAGAGACCCAGTACTTC. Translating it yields CASSLGLQGARETQYF.

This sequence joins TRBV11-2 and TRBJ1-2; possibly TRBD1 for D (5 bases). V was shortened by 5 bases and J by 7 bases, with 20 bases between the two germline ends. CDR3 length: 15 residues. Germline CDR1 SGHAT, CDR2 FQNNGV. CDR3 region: CASSAGGHGGSGYTF. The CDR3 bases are TGTGCCAGCAGCGCCGGCGGACACGGGGGATCTGGCTACACCTTC.

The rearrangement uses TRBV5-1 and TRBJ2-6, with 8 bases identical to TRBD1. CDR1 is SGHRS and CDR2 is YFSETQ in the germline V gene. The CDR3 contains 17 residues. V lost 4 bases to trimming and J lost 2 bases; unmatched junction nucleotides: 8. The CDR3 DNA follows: TGCGCCAGCAGCCGGACAGGGATCTCGGCTGGGGCCAACGTCCTGACTTTC. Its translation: CASSRTGISAGANVLTF.

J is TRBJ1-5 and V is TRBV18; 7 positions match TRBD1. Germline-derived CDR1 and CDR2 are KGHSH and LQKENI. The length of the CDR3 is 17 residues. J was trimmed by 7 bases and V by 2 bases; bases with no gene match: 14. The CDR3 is CASSPNGLEQGDQPQHF. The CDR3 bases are TGTGCCAGCTCACCAAATGGGCTCGAGCAGGGGGACCAGCCCCAGCATTTT.

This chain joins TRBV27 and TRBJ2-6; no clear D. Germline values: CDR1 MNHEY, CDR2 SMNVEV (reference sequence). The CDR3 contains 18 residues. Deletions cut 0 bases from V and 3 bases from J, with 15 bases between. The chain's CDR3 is CASSLSPGRAFGANVLTF. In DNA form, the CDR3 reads TGTGCCAGCAGTTTATCGCCTGGGCGTGCTTTTGGGGCCAACGTCCTGACTTTC.

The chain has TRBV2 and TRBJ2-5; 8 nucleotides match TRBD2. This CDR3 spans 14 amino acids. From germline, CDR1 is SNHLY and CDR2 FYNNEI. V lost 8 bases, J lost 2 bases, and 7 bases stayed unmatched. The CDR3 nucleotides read TGTGCCAGCTCCCTAACGGGGGGGCAAGAGACCCAGTACTTC. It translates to CASSLTGGQETQYF. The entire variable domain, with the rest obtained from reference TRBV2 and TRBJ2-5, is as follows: EPEVTQTPSHQVTQMGQEVILRCVPISNHLYFYWYRQILGQKVEFLVSFYNNEISEKSEIFDDQFSVERPDGSNFTLKIRSTKLEDSAMYFCASSLTGGQETQYFGPGTRLLVL.